Here is one TCR beta chain with its context. The data were taken from a study of blood T cell repertoires in COVID-19. Overall study context: The study drew acute and convalescent COVID-19 samples from the United States, Italy and Spain. Sample material is recorded as cDNA or gDNA derived from T cells, B-cell-depleted T cells, or PBMCs.

V shed 2 bases, J shed 2 bases, and the junction held 5 bases outside the gene matches. The length of the CDR3 is 15 residues. Germline assignment: CDR1 SGHVS and CDR2 FQNEAQ. How the authors handled the data: Reference gene primers were amplified, and this amplification served to estimate nucleated cell counts. TCRdb's table, derived via immunoSEQ multiplex PCR, lists solely in-frame clones and lacks some. V, J and clone size derive from that table, while D and trimming were established from the DNA sequence. The sample lists about 58,000 clones, 60% to 85% occurring once. This receptor was taken from a human donor in a cohort sampled during active COVID-19. Material for sequencing was peripheral blood. V is TRBV7-8 and J is TRBJ2-7; 8 nucleotides align to TRBD1. The CDR3 is CASSLRGQVAYEQYF. The CDR3 DNA is TGTGCCAGCAGCTTACGGGGACAGGTGGCCTACGAGCAGTACTTC.